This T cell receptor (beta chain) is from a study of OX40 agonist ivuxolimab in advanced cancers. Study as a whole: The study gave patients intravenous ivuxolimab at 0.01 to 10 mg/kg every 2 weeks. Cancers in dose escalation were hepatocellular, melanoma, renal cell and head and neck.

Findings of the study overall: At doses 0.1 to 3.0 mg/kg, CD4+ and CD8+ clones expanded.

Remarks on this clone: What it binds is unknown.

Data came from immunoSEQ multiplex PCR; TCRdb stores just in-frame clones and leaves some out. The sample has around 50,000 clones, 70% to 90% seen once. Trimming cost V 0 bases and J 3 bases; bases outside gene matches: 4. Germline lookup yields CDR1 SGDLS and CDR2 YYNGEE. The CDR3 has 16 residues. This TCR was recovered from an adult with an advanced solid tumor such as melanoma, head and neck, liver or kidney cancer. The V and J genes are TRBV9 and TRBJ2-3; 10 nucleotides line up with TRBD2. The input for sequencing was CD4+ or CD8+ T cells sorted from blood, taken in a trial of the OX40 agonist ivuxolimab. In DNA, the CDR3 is TGTGCCAGCAGCGTAGCAAGCGGGGGGGGTACAGATACGCAGTATTTT. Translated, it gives CASSVASGGGTDTQYF.